Shown below are 12 T cell receptor beta chains from a single sample sequenced in a study of glioma-infiltrating T cells after dendritic cell vaccination. The table came from immunoSEQ multiplex PCR; TCRdb's copy has only in-frame clones and leaves some out. This repertoire shows roughly 38,000 clones, 70% to 85% found once; its top ten account for about 7.8%. The input for sequencing was blood, taken before dendritic cell vaccination. The receptors derive from a human donor with glioblastoma.

The rearrangement joins TRBV10-3 to TRBJ2-2, with 7 bases that match TRBD2. J lost 1 base, V lost 8 bases, and 1 base had no gene match. CDR1 and CDR2 (germline): ENHRY, SYGVKD. The CDR3 covers 13 residues. The CDR3 reads CAIGGGNTGELFF. The CDR3 DNA is TGTGCCATCGGCGGGGGGAACACCGGGGAGCTGTTTTTT.

This clone was observed a single time. The chain links TRBV4-3 to TRBJ2-3; no clear D. CDR1 LGHNA and CDR2 YSLEER come from the germline V gene. This CDR3 has 18 residues. The ends were cut back, 1 base at V and 2 bases at J, with 19 bases in the middle. CDR3 residues: CASSQVLSSLFNTDTQYF. CDR3 sequence (DNA): TGCGCCAGCAGCCAAGTTCTGAGCTCCCTATTTAACACAGATACGCAGTATTTT.

In this sample, this clone turned up once. The V call is TRBV27, the J call TRBJ1-2; possible D gene TRBD1, 5 bases. Trimming shortened V by 4 bases and J by 8 bases, and 20 bases separated the two germline ends. CDR1 is MNHEY and CDR2 is SMNVEV in the germline V gene (reference sequence). This CDR3 has 15 residues. For the CDR3, the DNA is TGTGCCAGCAGTTATACTCTTGGGGCTGCGAGCGGCTACACCTTC. It yields the protein CASSYTLGAASGYTF.

V and J are TRBV30 and TRBJ2-5, with D possibly matching TRBD1 (5 bases). The CDR3 covers 14 residues. V lost 0 bases to trimming and J lost 2 bases, with 10 bases between them. CDR1 GTSNPN and CDR2 SVGIG come from the germline V gene (reference sequence). CDR3 sequence: CAWSVGREQETQYF. In DNA, the CDR3 is TGTGCCTGGAGTGTCGGCAGGGAACAAGAGACCCAGTACTTC.

As DNA, the CDR3 is TGTGCCAGCAGCTGGTTGGGACAGGGGGCAGGTGGCTACACCTTC. Its protein product is CASSWLGQGAGGYTF. This rearrangement joins TRBV5-8 to TRBJ1-2; TRBD1 aligns across 12 bases. V gave up 3 bases and J gave up 7 bases; unmatched junction bases: 7. CDR1 is SGHTS and CDR2 is YDEGEE in the germline V gene. This CDR3 spans 15 amino acids.

This chain joins TRBV5-6 and TRBJ2-3; tentatively, D is TRBD1 (7 bases). The CDR3 runs to 14 residues. Germline CDR1 SGHDT, CDR2 YYEEEE. V lost 2 bases, J lost 6 bases, and 13 bases lay in between. The CDR3 protein is CASSFQQGRDTQYF. The CDR3 bases are TGTGCCAGCAGCTTTCAACAGGGGAGGGATACGCAGTATTTT.

J is TRBJ2-2 and V is TRBV9, with D unclear. The CDR3 totals 11 residues. CDR1 and CDR2 (germline): SGDLS, YYNGEE. V lost 1 base, J lost 7 bases, and 2 bases lay in between. The CDR3 reads CASSVLGELFF. The CDR3 region has the DNA TGTGCCAGCAGCGTACTCGGGGAGCTGTTTTTT.

V gene TRBV9 combines with J gene TRBJ2-3, with D possibly matching TRBD2 (7 bases). The V and J ends lost 4 bases and 0 bases respectively, with 12 bases between them. CDR1 is SGDLS, CDR2 YYNGEE, per germline. The CDR3 is 15 amino acids. The CDR3 protein is CASSHGGRSTDTQYF. CDR3 in DNA: TGTGCCAGCAGCCACGGGGGGCGTAGCACAGATACGCAGTATTTT.

This chain links TRBV18 with TRBJ1-3; D possibly corresponds to TRBD1 (5 bases). The CDR3 totals 16 residues. Trimming removed 2 bases from V and 2 bases from J, with 13 bases in between. Germline V gene data show CDR1 as KGHSH and CDR2 as LQKENI. CDR3 coding DNA: TGTGCCAGCTCACCAACGACAGTTTTCGCTGGAAACACCATATATTTT. It specifies CASSPTTVFAGNTIYF.

Concerning this clone itself: An end of the junction differs from the germline gene, which may be a read error. The CDR3 here is CVSSLSSGRRGFF. In nucleotides, the CDR3 is TGTGTCAGCAGTTTATCGAGCGGACGGAGGGGTTTCTTT. The rearrangement links TRBV27 to TRBJ1-1; D possibly corresponds to TRBD1 (5 bases). The germline V gene has CDR1 MNHEY and CDR2 SMNVEV (reference sequence). The CDR3 has 13 amino acids.

This clone was detected only a few times. Other DNA sequences within the sample encode an identical CDR3. The chain recombines TRBV18 with TRBJ2-2, with D unresolved. V gave up 0 bases and J gave up 3 bases, with 5 bases separating them. The germline CDR1 and CDR2 sequences are KGHSH and LQKENI. The CDR3 covers 14 residues. The DNA for the CDR3 is TGTGCCAGCTCACCACCCAGATACACCGGGGAGCTGTTTTTT. Encoded protein: CASSPPRYTGELFF.

This clone was recorded a few times. The chain links TRBV7-2 to TRBJ2-7; D uncertain. The CDR3 runs 14 residues. Trimming shortened V by 1 base and J by 2 bases, and 9 bases separated the two germline ends. Germline CDR1 is SGHTA and CDR2 is FQGNSA. CDR3: CASSLDRSTYEQYF. CDR3 bases: TGTGCCAGCAGCTTAGATAGGAGCACCTACGAGCAGTACTTC.